This TCR beta chain was obtained from a study of shared clonotypes between healthy human individuals. It was CD45RO-negative cells, positively selected for CCR7, that made up naive CD8 cells, with terminally differentiated effector memory CD45RA+ cells excluded. The V gene lost 2 bases and the J gene lost 1 base, with 8 bases spanning the gap. There are 14 residues in the CDR3. The assay was immunoSEQ multiplex PCR, and TCRdb's table has in-frame clones only and misses some. The sample has around 2,000,000 clones, roughly 91% seen once. This TCR derives from a man between 18 and 29 years old in good health. Some clones in this sample may be carry-over from other donors' samples. This chain uses TRBV5-3 with TRBJ2-3; D is possibly TRBD1 or TRBD2 (5 bases each). TRBV5-3 is labeled an ORF, and its function is uncertain. The sequenced sample consisted of naive CD8+ T cells from PBMCs. CDR3: CARSLGTRTDTQYF. The CDR3 nucleotides read TGTGCCAGAAGCTTAGGGACGCGCACAGATACGCAGTATTTT.